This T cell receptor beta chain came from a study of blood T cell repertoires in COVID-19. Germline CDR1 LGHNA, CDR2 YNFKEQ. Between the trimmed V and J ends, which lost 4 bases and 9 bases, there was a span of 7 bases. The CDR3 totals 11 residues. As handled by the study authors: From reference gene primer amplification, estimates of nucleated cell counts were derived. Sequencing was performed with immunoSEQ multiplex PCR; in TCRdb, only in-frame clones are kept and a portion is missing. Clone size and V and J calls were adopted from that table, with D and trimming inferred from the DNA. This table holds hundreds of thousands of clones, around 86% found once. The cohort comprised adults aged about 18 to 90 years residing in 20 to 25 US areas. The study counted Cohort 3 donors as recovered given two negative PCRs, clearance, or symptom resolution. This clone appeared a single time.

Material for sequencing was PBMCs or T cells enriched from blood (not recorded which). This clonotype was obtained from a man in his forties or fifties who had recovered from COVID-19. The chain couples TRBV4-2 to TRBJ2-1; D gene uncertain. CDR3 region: CASSPGVEQFF. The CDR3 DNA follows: TGTGCCAGCAGCCCCGGAGTTGAGCAGTTCTTC.